A single sample is the source of the 30 T cell receptor beta chains below, sequenced in a study of T-cell reconstitution after alpha-beta-depleted transplantation in children. During its preparation, the TCRbeta library received unique molecular identifiers. Using its own MiXCR run on the PCR reads, TCRdb lists one record per CDR3 protein. Counted here are 600,000 to 700,000 distinct CDR3 sequences, 16% occurring once; the ten biggest clones make up 0.85% to 1.3%. Sequences were derived from PBMCs from the stem cell graft donor, sampled from the stem cell graft. These receptor sequences come from a human donor who donated a stem cell graft to a child with acute myeloid leukemia.

V is TRBV7-6 and J is TRBJ2-3; 7 nucleotides align to TRBD2. J gave up 2 bases and V 8 bases, and 10 bases lay outside the gene matches. The CDR3 is 15 residues long. Germline lookup yields CDR1 SGHVS and CDR2 FNYEAQ. CDR3 sequence (DNA): TGTGCCAGCTCCTACGGCGGGGGTTTCACAGATACGCAGTATTTT. Protein sequence: CASSYGGGFTDTQYF.

The chain links TRBV5-1 to TRBJ1-1; no reliable D call. The V and J ends lost 0 bases and 2 bases respectively, with 8 bases between them. The CDR3 runs 14 residues. CDR1 is SGHRS and CDR2 is YFSETQ in the germline V gene. CDR3 sequence (DNA): TGCGCCAGCAGCTTGGGACCAGTAAACACTGAAGCTTTCTTT. This translates into CASSLGPVNTEAFF.

The genes are TRBV12-3 or TRBV12-4 and TRBJ1-3; TRBD1 aligns across 8 bases. The CDR3 has 15 amino acids. After removal of 8 bases from V and 4 bases from J, the junction contained 10 bases not matched to a gene. The chain's CDR3 is CASEPTGEKGNTIYF. CDR3 in DNA: TGTGCCAGCGAGCCGACAGGGGAAAAAGGAAACACCATATATTTT.

The chain combines TRBV5-1 with TRBJ2-3; D call uncertain. Between the trimmed V and J ends, which lost 1 base and 1 base, there was a span of 13 bases. This CDR3 comprises 16 residues. Germline V CDR1 and CDR2: SGHRS, YFSETQ. CDR3 sequence (DNA): TGCGCCAGCAGCTTGTCACCGGTTGGGGGCACAGATACGCAGTATTTT. This gives the protein CASSLSPVGGTDTQYF.

This rearrangement joins TRBV7-2 to TRBJ2-1; 8 bases are shared with TRBD1. The CDR3 spans 14 residues. The V gene's germline CDR1 is SGHTA and CDR2 FQGNSA. V was pared by 7 bases and J by 2 bases, with 4 bases of the junction left unmatched. The CDR3 DNA follows: TGTGCCAGCACACAGGGGGATCCCTACAATGAGCAGTTCTTC. Translation gives CASTQGDPYNEQFF.

The J gene is TRBJ2-1, the V gene TRBV7-8; perhaps TRBD2 as D (6 bases). Trimming shortened V by 2 bases and J by 1 base, and 15 bases separated the two germline ends. CDR1 and CDR2 from the germline V gene are SGHVS and FQNEAQ. The length of the CDR3 is 17 residues. The CDR3 is CASSLSRGSFSYNEQFF. CDR3 nucleotides: TGTGCCAGCAGCTTAAGTCGGGGGTCCTTTTCCTACAATGAGCAGTTCTTC.

This chain joins TRBV20-1 and TRBJ2-7; 11 bases match TRBD1. J was trimmed by 4 bases and V by 6 bases; bases with no gene match: 5. This CDR3 comprises 13 residues. Germline loops: CDR1 DFQATT, CDR2 SNEGSKA (reference sequence). The CDR3 region has the DNA TGCAGTGCAACGGACAGGGGGCTTTACGAGCAGTACGTC. Translation: CSATDRGLYEQYV.

This clonotype was observed many times. This chain uses TRBV20-1 with TRBJ2-5; D unclear. This CDR3 region has 14 residues. Germline V gives CDR1 DFQATT, CDR2 SNEGSKA (reference sequence). The V end was cut by 0 bases, the J end by 3 bases, with 11 bases between. DNA for the CDR3: TGCAGTGCTAGAGAACCGGCGATCGAAGAGACCCAGTACTTC. Translating it yields CSAREPAIEETQYF.

This clonotype has ten or more counts. The chain employs TRBV20-1 and TRBJ2-7; 7 positions agree with TRBD1. The V segment lost 0 bases and the J segment 3 bases; nucleotides outside the gene matches: 8. Per germline, CDR1 DFQATT and CDR2 SNEGSKA (reference sequence). This CDR3 spans 15 amino acids. CDR3 nucleotides: TGCAGTGCTAGAGATCGGACAGGACCTCTCTACGAGCAGTACTTC. This translates into CSARDRTGPLYEQYF.

A few counts support this clonotype. The J gene is TRBJ2-2, the V gene TRBV19, with no clear D. V gave up 3 bases and J gave up 8 bases, with 25 bases separating them. The CDR3 loop spans 18 amino acids. Germline values: CDR1 LNHDA, CDR2 SQIVND (reference sequence). The CDR3 DNA reads TGTGCCAGTAGTATTCACTTTGTCACAGCCGGCACTGCGGGGGAGCTGTTTTTT. It codes for CASSIHFVTAGTAGELFF.

V and J are TRBV12-3 or TRBV12-4 and TRBJ2-7; D not resolved. V gave up 3 bases and J gave up 7 bases, with 13 bases separating them. CDR3 length equals 13 residues. CDR3 loop: CASSLDLPREQYF. CDR3 DNA: TGTGCCAGCAGTTTGGACCTACCCCGGGAGCAGTACTTC.

This clonotype turned up a few times. CDR3 sequence (DNA): TGCAGTGCTAGAGATCTTCGTAACCAGCAGGGGACAGGGGACTATGGCTACACCTTC. It translates to CSARDLRNQQGTGDYGYTF. V usage is TRBV20-1 and J usage is TRBJ1-2, with 10 bases identical to TRBD1. The V segment lost 0 bases and the J segment 3 bases; nucleotides outside the gene matches: 16. Germline assignment: CDR1 DFQATT and CDR2 SNEGSKA (reference sequence). This CDR3 region has 19 residues.

In its sample, this clonotype was seen a few times. This chain links TRBV5-1 with TRBJ2-3, with TRBD1 identical over 7 bases. This CDR3 has 18 residues. After removal of 4 bases from V and 2 bases from J, the junction contained 16 bases not matched to a gene. Germline V CDR1 and CDR2: SGHRS, YFSETQ. The CDR3 protein is CASSPDTWDRTFTDTQYF. CDR3 nucleotides: TGCGCCAGCAGCCCCGACACCTGGGACAGAACTTTCACAGATACGCAGTATTTT.

This CDR3 is CASSTDRQGGVRETQYF. For the CDR3, the DNA is TGCGCCAGCAGCACTGACCGACAGGGAGGGGTACGAGAGACCCAGTACTTC. This rearrangement joins TRBV5-1 to TRBJ2-5; D assignment may be TRBD1 or TRBD2 (7 bases each). This CDR3 is 17 amino acids long. Between the trimmed V and J ends, which lost 4 bases and 4 bases, there was a span of 23 bases. Germline V gene lookup returns CDR1 SGHRS and CDR2 YFSETQ.

This clonotype was counted only a few times. V usage is TRBV20-1 and J usage is TRBJ1-2, with TRBD1 as a possible D gene (5 bases). CDR3 size: 11 residues. Germline V gene lookup returns CDR1 DFQATT and CDR2 SNEGSKA (reference sequence). V lost 6 bases and J 7 bases, leaving 12 bases between the germline ends. The CDR3 nucleotides read TGCAGTGCCCAGGGAGGGTCTGGCTACACCTTC. The encoded protein is CSAQGGSGYTF.

This clonotype has just a few counts. The gene calls are TRBV7-2 and TRBJ1-1, with D tentatively TRBD1 (6 bases). Germline lookup yields CDR1 SGHTA and CDR2 FQGNSA. This CDR3 comprises 15 residues. V lost 4 bases to trimming and J lost 1 base, with 13 bases between them. CDR3 DNA: TGTGCCAGCAGCTCCGCTAGGGGGAAGAACACTGAAGCTTTCTTT. Translated, it gives CASSSARGKNTEAFF.

This chain links TRBV7-3 with TRBJ1-5, with TRBD1 identical over 8 bases. This CDR3 contains 15 residues. Losses at the gene ends were 5 bases for V and 4 bases for J; bases not matched to a gene: 7. Germline CDR1 and CDR2: SGHTA and FQGTGA. This CDR3 reads CASSRGTGNNQPQHF. In DNA, the CDR3 is TGTGCCAGCAGCAGAGGGACAGGAAATAATCAGCCCCAGCATTTT.

This chain links TRBV7-8 with TRBJ2-3; 12 bases are a match to TRBD2. With 6 bases clipped from V and 3 bases from J, the junction kept 13 bases outside the gene matches. CDR1 SGHVS and CDR2 FQNEAQ come from the germline V gene. The CDR3 contains 18 residues. This chain's CDR3 is CASSSPGLAGILTDTQYF. The CDR3 DNA follows: TGTGCCAGCAGTTCTCCGGGACTAGCGGGTATTCTGACAGATACGCAGTATTTT.

This clonotype occurred many times. The rearrangement links TRBV5-1 to TRBJ2-7, with TRBD1 as a possible D gene (6 bases). Trimming left V 0 bases short and J 6 bases short, with 16 bases between. CDR1 and CDR2 (germline): SGHRS, YFSETQ. The CDR3 totals 15 residues. CDR3 DNA sequence: TGCGCCAGCAGCTTGGATAACAGGGTTGACGCCGAGCAGTACTTC. This translates into CASSLDNRVDAEQYF.

This clonotype was seen many times. The chain uses TRBV20-1 and TRBJ2-3, with 8 bases matching TRBD2. Looked up from germline, CDR1 is DFQATT and CDR2 is SNEGSKA (reference sequence). This CDR3 is 15 amino acids long. V lost 5 bases and J lost 2; bases outside the gene matches: 9. CDR3 residues: CSAGPTSGFTDTQYF. CDR3 sequence (DNA): TGCAGTGCTGGACCCACTAGCGGATTCACAGATACGCAGTATTTT.

The chain joins TRBV7-2 to TRBJ2-5; D could derive from TRBD1 or TRBD2 (7 bases each). Trimming removed 8 bases from V and 2 bases from J, with 15 bases in between. Germline V gene data show CDR1 as SGHTA and CDR2 as FQGNSA. The CDR3 spans 14 residues. The CDR3 nucleotides are TGTGCCAGCCTCAGGGGGGGGCTTCAAGAGACCCAGTACTTC. It is translated as CASLRGGLQETQYF. Drawing the rest from reference TRBV7-2 and TRBJ2-5, the complete variable domain is GAGVSQSPSNKVTEKGKDVELRCDPISGHTALYWYRQSLGQGLEFLIYFQGNSAPDKSGLPSDRFSAERTGGSVSTLTIQRTQQEDSAVYLCASLRGGLQETQYFGPGTRLLVL.

This clonotype has only a few counts. V gene TRBV20-1 combines with J gene TRBJ2-7; 7 bases map to TRBD2. Germline V gives CDR1 DFQATT, CDR2 SNEGSKA (reference sequence). The CDR3 contains 13 residues. The trim removed 6 bases at V and 4 bases at J, leaving 9 bases unmatched. The CDR3 region is CSAGGGSWYEQYV. As DNA, the CDR3 is TGCAGTGCGGGGGGGGGTAGCTGGTACGAGCAGTACGTC.

This sequence joins TRBV6-5 and TRBJ1-5; no firm D call. The V gene lost 10 bases and the J gene lost 8 bases, with 18 bases spanning the gap. Germline CDR1 and CDR2: MNHEY and SVGAGI. This CDR3 is built from 13 residues. The CDR3 spells CATVTYIEEPQHF. In DNA, the CDR3 is TGTGCCACCGTTACGTACATCGAGGAGCCCCAGCATTTT.

This chain uses TRBV13 with TRBJ2-1, with TRBD1 matching over 9 bases. Germline CDR1 PRHDT, CDR2 FYEKMQ (reference sequence). The CDR3 length is 18 residues. The V and J ends lost 1 base and 5 bases, in that order; junction bases with no gene match: 12. The CDR3 region has the DNA TGTGCCAGCAGCTTAGAGGGACAGGGAATGGGTTTGGACAATGAGCAGTTCTTC. Translation: CASSLEGQGMGLDNEQFF.

This clonotype was picked up many times. The chain uses TRBV20-1 and TRBJ2-7; maybe TRBD1 (5 bases). Trimming stripped 1 base from V and 4 bases from J, with 11 bases between. The CDR3 length is 13 residues. Germline values: CDR1 DFQATT, CDR2 SNEGSKA (reference sequence). The CDR3 region is CSARVGATYEQYF. As DNA, the CDR3 is TGCAGTGCTAGAGTAGGGGCAACTTACGAGCAGTACTTC.

V is TRBV12-3 or TRBV12-4 and J is TRBJ2-3; D perhaps matches TRBD2 (7 bases). This CDR3 has 14 amino acids. Trimming left V 6 bases short and J 0 bases short, with 10 bases between. CDR3 in amino acids: CASRRGASTDTQYF. In DNA form, the CDR3 reads TGTGCCAGCAGACGGGGGGCCAGCACAGATACGCAGTATTTT.

V is TRBV6-5 and J is TRBJ2-7; D is unresolved. Trimming stripped 3 bases from V and 6 bases from J, with 27 bases between. CDR3 length equals 18 residues. Germline V gene lookup returns CDR1 MNHEY and CDR2 SVGAGI. The CDR3 region is CASSYIIGTRAIPTEQYF. CDR3 nucleotides: TGTGCCAGCAGTTATATAATTGGTACCCGAGCTATCCCTACCGAGCAGTACTTC.

This clonotype showed up many times. This chain links TRBV12-3 or TRBV12-4 with TRBJ1-1, with 7 bases that match TRBD1. The CDR3 totals 13 residues. The V and J ends lost 7 bases and 1 base, in that order; junction bases with no gene match: 3. CDR3 in DNA: TGTGCCAGCACCTGGACAGGGAACACTGAAGCTTTCTTT. This gives the protein CASTWTGNTEAFF.

This clonotype was seen repeatedly, ten times or more. The V gene is TRBV7-2, the J gene TRBJ2-1; 8 bases align to TRBD2. This CDR3 contains 15 residues. Germline assignment: CDR1 SGHTA and CDR2 FQGNSA. J was trimmed by 12 bases and V by 3 bases; bases with no gene match: 13. CDR3 coding DNA: TGTGCCAGCAGCTTCCCGGGACTAGGAGGTGGCGGGCAGTTCTTC. This encodes CASSFPGLGGGGQFF.

This clonotype appeared a few times. The chain combines TRBV20-1 with TRBJ1-1; D is unclear. Trimming cost V 0 bases and J 4 bases, with 9 bases left between them. The CDR3 sequence is 13 residues long. The germline V gene encodes CDR1 DFQATT and CDR2 SNEGSKA (reference sequence). In nucleotides, the CDR3 is TGCAGTGCTAGAGAGGATAGACTCACTGAAGCTTTCTTT. Amino acid sequence: CSAREDRLTEAFF.